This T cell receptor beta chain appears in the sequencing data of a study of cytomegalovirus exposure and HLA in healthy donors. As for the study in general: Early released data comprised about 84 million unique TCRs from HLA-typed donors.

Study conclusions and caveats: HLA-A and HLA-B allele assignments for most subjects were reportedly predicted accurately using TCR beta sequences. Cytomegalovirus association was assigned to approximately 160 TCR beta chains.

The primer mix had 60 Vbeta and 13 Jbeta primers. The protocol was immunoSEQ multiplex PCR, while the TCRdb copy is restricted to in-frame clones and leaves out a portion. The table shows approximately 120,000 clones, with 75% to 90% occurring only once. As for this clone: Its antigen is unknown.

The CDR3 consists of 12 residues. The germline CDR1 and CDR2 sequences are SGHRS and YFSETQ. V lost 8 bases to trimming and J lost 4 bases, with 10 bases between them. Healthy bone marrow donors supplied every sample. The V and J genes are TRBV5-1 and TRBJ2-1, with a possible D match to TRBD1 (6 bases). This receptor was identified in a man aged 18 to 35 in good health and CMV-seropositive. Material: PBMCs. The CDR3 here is CASAGEYNEQFF. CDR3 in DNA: TGCGCCAGTGCAGGGGAGTACAATGAGCAGTTCTTC.